A selection of T cell receptor beta chains follows, all from one sample in a study of CD8 T cells in ankylosing spondylitis. TCRdb recomputed calls from the 5' RACE reads with MiXCR, one row per CDR3 protein. This table has fewer than 550,000 distinct CDR3 sequences, less than 6% appearing once. Sequencing was performed on blood, either unsorted or a sorted T cell fraction (not recorded which). The receptor set was obtained from a male donor with ankylosing spondylitis. The CDR3 runs from the conserved cysteine through the conserved F or W. Each record gives: D gene, CDR3 length, V gene, J gene, clone size, CDR3 DNA, CDR3 protein. A D gene is named only where the DNA matches it firmly. Only some rows state a clone size, as once, few, many or a class for expanded clones.

>TRBD1|17|TRBV2|TRBJ1-1|many
TGTGCCAGCAGCGGACAGGGCTACAACAAATTAAACACTGAAGCTTTCTTT
CASSGQGYNKLNTEAFF
>TRBD1|16|TRBV5-1|TRBJ1-4|NA
TGCGCCAGCAGCAACCGGGACAGGGGGATAAATGAAAAACTGTTTTTT
CASSNRDRGINEKLFF
>TRBD2|15|TRBV7-9|TRBJ2-1|many
TGTGCCAGCAGCTCCGGGACTAGCGTTAACAATGAGCAGTTCTTC
CASSSGTSVNNEQFF
>NA|13|TRBV5-5|TRBJ1-1|many
TGTGCCAGCAGCTTGGTGGCAGGAACTGAAGCTTTCTTT
CASSLVAGTEAFF
>NA|12|TRBV5-5|TRBJ2-7|many
TGTGCCAGCAGCTTTTCTTTCTACGAGCAGTACTTC
CASSFSFYEQYF
>NA|15|TRBV12-3/TRBV12-4|TRBJ1-4|many
TGTGCCAGCAGTTTTACGGCAGGGATCGGGGAAAAACTGTTTTTT
CASSFTAGIGEKLFF
>TRBD1|14|TRBV24-1|TRBJ2-1|NA
TGTGCCACCAGTGATTTGAGGGGGCGGAATGAGCAGTTCTTC
CATSDLRGRNEQFF
>NA|14|TRBV5-1|TRBJ2-3|many
TGCGCCAGCAGCCTGGCGGGGTCCCGGGATACGCAGTATTTT
CASSLAGSRDTQYF
>TRBD1|16|TRBV4-3|TRBJ1-4|many
TGCGCCAGCAGCCAAACGACAGGGGGCAGGAGTGAAAAACTGTTTTTT
CASSQTTGGRSEKLFF
>TRBD1|16|TRBV6-5|TRBJ2-4|many
TGTGCCAGCAGTTACTCGACAGGGTTGGGCAAAAACATTCAGTACTTC
CASSYSTGLGKNIQYF